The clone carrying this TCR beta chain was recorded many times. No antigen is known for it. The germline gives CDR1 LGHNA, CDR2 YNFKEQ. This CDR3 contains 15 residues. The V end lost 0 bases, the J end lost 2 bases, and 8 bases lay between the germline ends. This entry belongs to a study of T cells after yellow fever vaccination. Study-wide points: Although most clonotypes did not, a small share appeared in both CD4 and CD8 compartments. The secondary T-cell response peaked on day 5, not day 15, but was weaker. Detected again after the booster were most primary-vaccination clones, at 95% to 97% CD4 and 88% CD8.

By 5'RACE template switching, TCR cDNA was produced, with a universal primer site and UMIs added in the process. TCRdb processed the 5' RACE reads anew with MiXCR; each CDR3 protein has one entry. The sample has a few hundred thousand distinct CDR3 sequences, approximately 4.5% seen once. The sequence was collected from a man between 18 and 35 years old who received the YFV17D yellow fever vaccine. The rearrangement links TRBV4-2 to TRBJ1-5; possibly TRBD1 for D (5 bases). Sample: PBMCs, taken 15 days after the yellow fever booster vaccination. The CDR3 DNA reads TGTGCCAGCAGCCAAGATGGGGGTGGCAATCAGCCCCAGCATTTT. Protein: CASSQDGGGNQPQHF.